A selection of T cell receptor beta chains follows, all from one sample in a study of T cell changes during pregnancy in multiple sclerosis. Data came from immunoSEQ multiplex PCR; TCRdb stores just in-frame clones and leaves some out. The sample lists about 60,000 clones, around 92% seen once, with under 0.95% in the top ten. Sequenced here: peripheral blood, sampled in the first trimester of pregnancy. The source is a female donor with multiple sclerosis, enrolled in a pregnancy study. Both conserved end residues are part of each CDR3. A D gene is named only where the DNA matches it firmly. Part of the rows lack a size; the others show once, few, many or a class for expanded clones.

j_gene: TRBJ1-5; abundance: -; v_gene: TRBV7-2; d_gene: TRBD1; CDR3nt: TGTGCCAGCAGCTTAGTGGCTGGGACAGGGGTCGGCCTTAATCAGCCCCAGCATTTT; CDR3aa: CASSLVAGTGVGLNQPQHF
j_gene: TRBJ2-3; abundance: -; v_gene: TRBV7-9; d_gene: TRBD2; CDR3nt: TGTGCCAGCAGCTTAGGAGGGCGGGGGGGCCAAGATACGCAGTATTTT; CDR3aa: CASSLGGRGGQDTQYF
j_gene: TRBJ1-4; abundance: -; v_gene: TRBV6-1; d_gene: TRBD1; CDR3nt: TGTGCCAGCAGTGGGGACAGGGAAGGATATGAAAAACTGTTTTTT; CDR3aa: CASSGDREGYEKLFF
j_gene: TRBJ1-5; abundance: -; v_gene: TRBV6-6; d_gene: -; CDR3nt: TGTGCCAGCCAGCCGGGACAATATAGCAATCAGCCCCAGCATTTT; CDR3aa: CASQPGQYSNQPQHF
j_gene: TRBJ1-5; abundance: once; v_gene: TRBV7-2; d_gene: -; CDR3nt: TGTGCCAGCAGCCCCCATACGGGCAATCAGCCCCAGCATTTT; CDR3aa: CASSPHTGNQPQHF
j_gene: TRBJ1-1; abundance: -; v_gene: TRBV5-5; d_gene: -; CDR3nt: TGTGCCAGCATCGGGATAAATGAAGCTTTCTTT; CDR3aa: CASIGINEAFF
j_gene: TRBJ2-7; abundance: -; v_gene: TRBV4-2; d_gene: TRBD2; CDR3nt: TGTGCCAGCAGCCAAGATCTCAGCGGGGGCCCCTCCTACGAGCAGTACTTC; CDR3aa: CASSQDLSGGPSYEQYF
j_gene: TRBJ2-7; abundance: -; v_gene: TRBV4-3; d_gene: -; CDR3nt: TGCGCCAGCAGCCAAGAATCCGGCTACGAGCAGTACTTC; CDR3aa: CASSQESGYEQYF
j_gene: TRBJ2-5; abundance: -; v_gene: TRBV6-5; d_gene: TRBD1; CDR3nt: TGTGCCAGCAGCCCCCAGGGGGCAGAGACCCAGTACTTC; CDR3aa: CASSPQGAETQYF
j_gene: TRBJ1-2; abundance: -; v_gene: TRBV5-4; d_gene: TRBD1; CDR3nt: TGTGCCAGCAGCCCCGGGACAGCCAGCGGCTACACCTTC; CDR3aa: CASSPGTASGYTF
j_gene: TRBJ2-7; abundance: -; v_gene: TRBV6-5; d_gene: -; CDR3nt: TGTGCCAGCATAGGGACTGACACCTACGAGCAGTACTTC; CDR3aa: CASIGTDTYEQYF
j_gene: TRBJ1-5; abundance: -; v_gene: TRBV12-2; d_gene: -; CDR3nt: TGTGCAAGTCGCTTAGCTAACCGTTCGGACCCGGAGGGGCAGCCCCAGCATTTT; CDR3aa: CASRLANRSDPEGQPQHF
j_gene: TRBJ2-3; abundance: -; v_gene: TRBV14; d_gene: -; CDR3nt: TGTGCCAGCAGCCCCACCCGAGGAGGAGGAAGGCAGTATTTT; CDR3aa: CASSPTRGGGRQYF
j_gene: TRBJ2-7; abundance: -; v_gene: TRBV30; d_gene: -; CDR3nt: TGTGCCTGGGGTTCCCAGGGGTACGAGCAGTACTTC; CDR3aa: CAWGSQGYEQYF
j_gene: TRBJ1-4; abundance: -; v_gene: TRBV4-3; d_gene: -; CDR3nt: TGCGCCAGCAGCCAGGGCGGGAATTCTGCTGAAAAACTGTTTTTT; CDR3aa: CASSQGGNSAEKLFF
j_gene: TRBJ2-3; abundance: -; v_gene: TRBV4-1; d_gene: -; CDR3nt: TGCGCCAGCAGCCTCCACGGATACGGGGGTAGCACAGATACGCAGTATTTT; CDR3aa: CASSLHGYGGSTDTQYF
j_gene: TRBJ2-7; abundance: -; v_gene: TRBV12-1; d_gene: -; CDR3nt: TGTGCCAGCAGCTCTGAGGAGTACTTC; CDR3aa: CASSSEEYF
j_gene: TRBJ1-2; abundance: -; v_gene: TRBV7-9; d_gene: TRBD1; CDR3nt: TGTGCCAGCAGCTCCACCACAGGGGCTATAGGAGGCTACACCTTC; CDR3aa: CASSSTTGAIGGYTF
j_gene: TRBJ2-7; abundance: few; v_gene: TRBV9; d_gene: TRBD1; CDR3nt: TGTGCCAGCAGCGTCGGGACAGGGCCCTACGAGCAGTACTTC; CDR3aa: CASSVGTGPYEQYF
j_gene: TRBJ1-1; abundance: -; v_gene: TRBV11-1; d_gene: -; CDR3nt: TGTGCCAGCAGCCCACGACAGGATTTGAACACTGAAGCTTTCTTT; CDR3aa: CASSPRQDLNTEAFF
j_gene: TRBJ2-7; abundance: -; v_gene: TRBV7-3; d_gene: -; CDR3nt: TGTGCCAGCAGCTTAGAACCAGGGGTCTACGAGCAGTACTTC; CDR3aa: CASSLEPGVYEQYF
j_gene: TRBJ2-1; abundance: -; v_gene: TRBV7-3; d_gene: TRBD1; CDR3nt: TGTGCCAGCGGTGAACAGGGGGTAGGGTCCTACAATGAGCAGTTCTTC; CDR3aa: CASGEQGVGSYNEQFF
j_gene: TRBJ2-1; abundance: few; v_gene: TRBV6-4; d_gene: -; CDR3nt: TGTGCCAGCAGTGCCAGCTCCTACAATGAGCAGTTCTTC; CDR3aa: CASSASSYNEQFF
j_gene: TRBJ2-7; abundance: -; v_gene: TRBV6-1; d_gene: -; CDR3nt: TGTGCCAGCATGTACAGTACAACCTACGAGCAGTACTTC; CDR3aa: CASMYSTTYEQYF
j_gene: TRBJ1-4; abundance: -; v_gene: TRBV29-1; d_gene: TRBD1; CDR3nt: TGCAGCGTACAGGGGGTAGGAGGCGCTAATGAAAAACTGTTTTTT; CDR3aa: CSVQGVGGANEKLFF
j_gene: TRBJ1-2; abundance: -; v_gene: TRBV11-2; d_gene: -; CDR3nt: TGTGCCAGCAGCCCAGGGTGGCCGAACTATGGCTACACCTTC; CDR3aa: CASSPGWPNYGYTF
j_gene: TRBJ2-3; abundance: -; v_gene: TRBV9; d_gene: -; CDR3nt: TGTGCCAGCAGCGTCTCCACAGGGATCGGCACAGATACGCAGTATTTT; CDR3aa: CASSVSTGIGTDTQYF
j_gene: TRBJ1-1; abundance: -; v_gene: TRBV9; d_gene: TRBD1; CDR3nt: TGTGCCAGCAGCGTACAGGACAGGGGCACTGAAGCTTTCTTT; CDR3aa: CASSVQDRGTEAFF
j_gene: TRBJ2-3; abundance: -; v_gene: TRBV11-2; d_gene: TRBD2; CDR3nt: TGTGCCAGCAGCTTGACTAGCGGGGGGGTCGCGGATACGCAGTATTTT; CDR3aa: CASSLTSGGVADTQYF
j_gene: TRBJ1-5; abundance: once; v_gene: TRBV7-9; d_gene: -; CDR3nt: TGTGCCAGCAGCTTAGGCGGCAGTCAGCCCCAGCATTTT; CDR3aa: CASSLGGSQPQHF
j_gene: TRBJ1-5; abundance: -; v_gene: TRBV4-2; d_gene: -; CDR3nt: TGTGCCAGCAGCCGCAAAACGGGGGACGGCAATCAGCCCCAGCATTTT; CDR3aa: CASSRKTGDGNQPQHF
j_gene: TRBJ2-4; abundance: -; v_gene: TRBV4-2; d_gene: TRBD1; CDR3nt: TGTGCCAGCAGCCAAGCCCACCCCCGGACAGGGACTGATCTAGCCAAAAACATTCAGTACTTC; CDR3aa: CASSQAHPRTGTDLAKNIQYF
j_gene: TRBJ1-1; abundance: -; v_gene: TRBV4-2; d_gene: TRBD1; CDR3nt: TGTGCCAGCAGCCGACCGGGACAGGGAGGCACTGAAGCTTTCTTT; CDR3aa: CASSRPGQGGTEAFF
j_gene: TRBJ2-3; abundance: once; v_gene: TRBV4-3; d_gene: TRBD2; CDR3nt: TGCGCCAGCAGCCAAGTGGGCAGCGGGGGGGCATTGGATACGCAGTATTTT; CDR3aa: CASSQVGSGGALDTQYF
j_gene: TRBJ2-3; abundance: -; v_gene: TRBV6-5; d_gene: -; CDR3nt: TGTGCCAGCAGACGGACAGGCACAGATACGCAGTATTTT; CDR3aa: CASRRTGTDTQYF
j_gene: TRBJ1-1; abundance: -; v_gene: TRBV7-6; d_gene: -; CDR3nt: TGTGCCAGCAGCCCCCCGGGTCCGGCGAGAACTGAAGCTTTCTTT; CDR3aa: CASSPPGPARTEAFF
j_gene: TRBJ2-5; abundance: -; v_gene: TRBV18; d_gene: -; CDR3nt: TGTGCCAGCTCACCAATACAGGGTGGCCAAGAGACCCAGTACTTC; CDR3aa: CASSPIQGGQETQYF
j_gene: TRBJ1-2; abundance: -; v_gene: TRBV4-1; d_gene: TRBD1; CDR3nt: TGCGCCAGCAGCCCCCGGGACAGGACAAACTATGGCTACACCTTC; CDR3aa: CASSPRDRTNYGYTF
j_gene: TRBJ1-6; abundance: -; v_gene: TRBV7-3; d_gene: TRBD1; CDR3nt: TGTGCCAGCAGCTTAACGTTCAGGGACAGCTCCTATAATTCACCCCTCCACTTT; CDR3aa: CASSLTFRDSSYNSPLHF
j_gene: TRBJ2-7; abundance: -; v_gene: TRBV7-9; d_gene: -; CDR3nt: TGTGCCAGCAGCTTAGGACAGAGCACATCGTGGGAGCAGTACTTC; CDR3aa: CASSLGQSTSWEQYF
j_gene: TRBJ1-1; abundance: -; v_gene: TRBV5-4; d_gene: -; CDR3nt: TGTGCCAGCAGACCACAGGGACTGAACACTGAAGCTTTCTTT; CDR3aa: CASRPQGLNTEAFF
j_gene: TRBJ1-1; abundance: -; v_gene: TRBV12-5; d_gene: TRBD1; CDR3nt: TGTGCTAGTGGTTATTGGACAGGTCGGGTGAACACTGAAGCTTTCTTT; CDR3aa: CASGYWTGRVNTEAFF